The table lists the clone carrying this T cell receptor beta chain with many counts. The CDR3 has 14 amino acids. Trimming cost V 1 base and J 4 bases, with 8 bases left between them. CDR1 SGHVS and CDR2 FQNEAQ come from the germline V gene. The data were obtained in a study of regulatory T cells in long-lasting Graves disease. Time point indicated: newly diagnosed GD, antithyroid drugs for less than 3 months. Making the TCR library involved RNA that had been extracted from PBMCs. HTBI primers from iRepertoire and Arm-PCR of CDR3 regions yielded the TCR beta libraries. TCRdb reprocessed the multiplex PCR reads via MiXCR and lists one record per CDR3 protein. The sample lists hundreds of thousands of distinct CDR3 sequences, around 16% seen once, with roughly 25% in the top ten. This same sample was also taken into another study, of T cells in Graves' hyperthyroidism and ophthalmopathy. From that report: The HTBI primer set was used in a first-round RT-PCR of the TCR CDR3. Blood samples included most of the expanded thyroid clonotypes exceeding 0.001. Researchers report that a 13 V-J model separated ophthalmopathy from stable hyperthyroidism.

This chain links TRBV7-8 with TRBJ2-4, with unresolved D. This clonotype originated in a woman aged 40-65 years with Graves disease. Sample: peripheral blood mononuclear cells (PBMCs), taken at new diagnosis, from a patient treated with antithyroid drugs. CDR3 in amino acids: CASSLGEAKNIQYF. In DNA form, the CDR3 reads TGTGCCAGCAGCTTAGGGGAAGCGAAAAACATTCAGTACTTC.